Each of the 10 T cell receptor beta chains below was sequenced from the same sample in a study of T cell repertoires in cytomegalovirus infection. Their recognized antigens are unknown. TCRdb reprocessed the reads with MiXCR, giving one entry per CDR3 protein. Here the sample spans about 500,000 distinct CDR3 sequences, 33% being singletons. The sample here was cultured PBMCs, taken from culture after CMV antigen stimulation. These receptors came from a human donor in good health (CMV status not recorded). Some clones in this sample may be carry-over from other donors' samples.

This clonotype was seen ten or more times. The rearrangement links TRBV4-3 to TRBJ1-3, with D unclear. There are 16 residues in the CDR3. CDR1 and CDR2 (germline): LGHNA, YSLEER. V lost 0 bases to trimming and J lost 0 bases, with 9 bases between them. The CDR3 nucleotides read TGCGCCAGCAGCCAAGATAGGTCCAGCTCTGGAAACACCATATATTTT. It translates to CASSQDRSSSGNTIYF.

J is TRBJ1-5 and V is TRBV19; 8 bases align to TRBD1. CDR1 and CDR2 (germline): LNHDA, SQIVND (reference sequence). The CDR3 consists of 14 residues. The junction had 6 bases not matched to a gene; V was cut back by 5 bases and J by 6 bases. The DNA of the CDR3 is TGTGCCAGTAGTGCAACAGGGGGTAGTCAGCCCCAGCATTTT. Amino acid sequence: CASSATGGSQPQHF. Supplemented by reference TRBV19 and TRBJ1-5, the full variable domain reads DGGITQSPKYLFRKEGQNVTLSCEQNLNHDAMYWYRQDPGQGLRLIYYSQIVNDFQKGDIAEGYSVSREKKESFPLTVTSAQKNPTAFYLCASSATGGSQPQHFGDGTRLSIL.

The V and J genes are TRBV6-6 and TRBJ2-3; tentative D call: TRBD2 (6 bases). This CDR3 region has 16 residues. Between the trimmed V and J ends, which lost 5 bases and 0 bases, there was a span of 15 bases. Germline CDR1 reads MNHNY; CDR2 reads SVGAGI (reference sequence). CDR3 amino acids: CASSVASGFSTDTQYF. In DNA form, the CDR3 reads TGTGCCAGCAGTGTGGCCAGCGGGTTTAGCACAGATACGCAGTATTTT.

This clonotype turned up a few times. This chain links TRBV7-9 with TRBJ1-2; D is unresolved. V was clipped by 1 base and J by 10 bases, with 10 bases between them. There are 12 residues in the CDR3. CDR1 and CDR2 from the germline V gene are SEHNR and FQNEAQ (reference sequence). The CDR3 region has the DNA TGTGCCAGCAGCTTAGGCCCTCGGGTCTACACCTTC. Protein product: CASSLGPRVYTF. Drawing the rest from reference TRBV7-9 and TRBJ1-2, the complete variable domain is DTGVSQNPRHKITKRGQNVTFRCDPISEHNRLYWYRQTLGQGPEFLTYFQNEAQLEKSRLLSDRFSAERPKGSFSTLEIQRTEQGDSAMYLCASSLGPRVYTFGSGTRLTVV.

This clonotype showed up many times. The chain is built from TRBV7-8 and TRBJ1-1; D is perhaps TRBD1 (5 bases). The V end lost 5 bases, the J end lost 0 bases, and 19 bases lay between the germline ends. Germline CDR1 and CDR2: SGHVS and FQNEAQ. The CDR3 extends over 17 amino acids. This CDR3 is CASSRVGVPGLNTEAFF. The CDR3 DNA follows: TGTGCCAGCAGCCGGGTGGGAGTTCCAGGGTTGAACACTGAAGCTTTCTTT.

A few counts support this clonotype. V gene TRBV6-2 or TRBV6-3 combines with J gene TRBJ2-3, with 11 positions matching TRBD2. This CDR3 is built from 16 residues. Per the germline V gene, CDR1 is MNHEY and CDR2 is SVGEGT. V lost 0 bases and J lost 9; bases outside the gene matches: 8. The CDR3 sequence is CASSYSPLAGGDTQYF. The DNA for the CDR3 is TGTGCCAGCAGTTACTCGCCCCTAGCGGGAGGTGACACGCAGTATTTT.

There are a few counts of this clonotype. V and J are TRBV6-2 or TRBV6-3 and TRBJ2-1, with 9 bases identical to TRBD2. Germline V gene lookup returns CDR1 MNHEY and CDR2 SVGEGT. V was pared by 2 bases and J by 4 bases, with 6 bases of the junction left unmatched. The CDR3 runs to 16 residues. The CDR3 loop is CASSYGFTSGYNEQFF. CDR3 nucleotides: TGTGCCAGCAGTTACGGTTTTACTAGCGGGTACAATGAGCAGTTCTTC.

The chain uses TRBV14 and TRBJ2-3, with 9 bases lining up with TRBD2. The germline V gene encodes CDR1 SGHDN and CDR2 FVKESK. With V trimmed by 2 bases and J by 4 bases, 7 bases remained unmatched. This CDR3 has 16 amino acids. The CDR3 protein is CASSQRLAGIADTQYF. DNA for the CDR3: TGTGCCAGCAGCCAACGGCTAGCGGGAATTGCAGATACGCAGTATTTT.

This clonotype was observed once. CDR3 protein: CASSFPGHTYNEQFF. CDR3 bases: TGTGCCAGCAGTTTCCCCGGGCATACCTACAATGAGCAGTTCTTC. V gene TRBV27 combines with J gene TRBJ2-1; no definite D call. V was trimmed by 3 bases and J by 2 bases, leaving 11 bases between them. There are 15 residues in the CDR3. Germline V gene data show CDR1 as MNHEY and CDR2 as SMNVEV (reference sequence).

This clonotype was observed a few times. The gene calls are TRBV2 and TRBJ2-3; no clear D gene. Trimming removed 4 bases at V and 1 base at J, with 12 bases between. This CDR3 comprises 15 residues. Germline V gene lookup returns CDR1 SNHLY and CDR2 FYNNEI. The CDR3 is CASSGQILGTDTQYF. CDR3 nucleotides: TGTGCCAGCAGTGGGCAGATTCTAGGCACAGATACGCAGTATTTT.